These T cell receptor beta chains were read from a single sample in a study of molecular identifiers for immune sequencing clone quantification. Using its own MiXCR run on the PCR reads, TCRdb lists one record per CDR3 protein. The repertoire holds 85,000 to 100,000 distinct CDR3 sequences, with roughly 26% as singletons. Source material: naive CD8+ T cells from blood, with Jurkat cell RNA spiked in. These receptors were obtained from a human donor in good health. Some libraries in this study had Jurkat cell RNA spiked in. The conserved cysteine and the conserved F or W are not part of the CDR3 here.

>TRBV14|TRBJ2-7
ASSQDHYYEQY
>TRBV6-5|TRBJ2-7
ASSYSFTYEQY
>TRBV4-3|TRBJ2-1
ASSRLGTGAKNEQF
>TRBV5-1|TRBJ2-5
ASSPTSGRAWGETQY
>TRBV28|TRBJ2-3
ASSPPGLAGLSDTQY
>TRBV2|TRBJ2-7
ASSEVPGGGPYEQY
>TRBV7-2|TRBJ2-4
ASGSDRTRAKNIQY
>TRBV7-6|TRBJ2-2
ASSPWGGELF
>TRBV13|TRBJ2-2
ASSPEEPDANTGELF
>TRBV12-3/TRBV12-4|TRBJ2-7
ASSLSPGYEQY
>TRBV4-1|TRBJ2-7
ASSQFGQGTYEQY
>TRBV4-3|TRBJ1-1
ASSAGRVRGTEAF
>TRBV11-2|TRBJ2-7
ASRFGGSYEQY
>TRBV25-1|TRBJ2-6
ASRSSSGANVLT
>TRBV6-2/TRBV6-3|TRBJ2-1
ATLTRGAPGEQF
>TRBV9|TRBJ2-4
ASSLAGGSQNIQY
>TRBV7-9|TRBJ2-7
ASSVGVYEQY